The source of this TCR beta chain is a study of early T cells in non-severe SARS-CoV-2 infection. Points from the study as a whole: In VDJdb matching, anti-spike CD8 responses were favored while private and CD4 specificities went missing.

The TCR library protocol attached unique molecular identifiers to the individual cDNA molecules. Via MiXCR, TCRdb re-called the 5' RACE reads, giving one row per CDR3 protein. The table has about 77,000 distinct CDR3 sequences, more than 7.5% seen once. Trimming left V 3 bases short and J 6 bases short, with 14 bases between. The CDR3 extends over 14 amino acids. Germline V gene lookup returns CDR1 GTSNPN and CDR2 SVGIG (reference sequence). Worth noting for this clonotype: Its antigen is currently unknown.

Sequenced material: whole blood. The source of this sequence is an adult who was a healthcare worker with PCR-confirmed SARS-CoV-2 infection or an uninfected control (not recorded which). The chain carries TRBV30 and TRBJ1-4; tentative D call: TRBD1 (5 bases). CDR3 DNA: TGTGCCTGGAGGGCAGGGAATTCTTATGAAAAACTGTTTTTT. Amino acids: CAWRAGNSYEKLFF.